A single sample gave rise to the 3 T cell receptor beta chains below, sequenced in a study of early T cells in non-severe SARS-CoV-2 infection. In TCRdb, the 5' RACE reads were re-called with MiXCR into one record per CDR3 protein. The data hold around 78,000 distinct CDR3 sequences, with roughly an eighth observed a single time. The sample taken for sequencing was whole blood. Source of these receptors: an adult who was a healthcare worker with PCR-confirmed SARS-CoV-2 infection or an uninfected control (not recorded which).

This clonotype was counted a few times. V and J are TRBV4-1 and TRBJ2-1; 8 nucleotides agree with TRBD2. The CDR3 is made up of 16 amino acids. Germline values: CDR1 MGHRA, CDR2 YSYEKL. Unmatched junction bases numbered 9, after V lost 0 bases and J lost 8 bases. The CDR3 DNA sequence: TGCGCCAGCAGCCAAGATGTCTCGACTAGCGCCCATGAGCAGTTCTTC. Translation gives CASSQDVSTSAHEQFF.

This clonotype was counted at least ten times. The chain carries TRBV2 and TRBJ2-3; D gene ambiguous. The CDR3 sequence is 12 residues long. With 10 bases removed from V and 2 bases from J, the gap between germline ends came to 10 bases. Germline values: CDR1 SNHLY, CDR2 FYNNEI. CDR3 region: CAIRRTTDTQYF. Here the CDR3 DNA reads TGTGCCATCCGACGGACCACAGATACGCAGTATTTT.

The chain combines TRBV7-9 with TRBJ1-1; D may be TRBD1 (6 bases). This CDR3 is 15 amino acids long. Germline values: CDR1 SEHNR, CDR2 FQNEAQ (reference sequence). Trimming removed 2 bases at V and 0 bases at J, with 10 bases between. The CDR3 protein is CASSLSTGLNTEAFF. DNA of the CDR3: TGTGCCAGCAGCTTATCGACAGGATTGAACACTGAAGCTTTCTTT.